This is a list of T cell receptor beta chains from one sample in a study of T cell changes during pregnancy in multiple sclerosis. Profiling relied on immunoSEQ multiplex PCR, and the TCRdb table lists in-frame clones only, not all of them. The sample lists fewer than 70,000 clones, about nine tenths occurring once. The input for sequencing was peripheral blood, taken in the second trimester of pregnancy. These receptors all stem from a female donor with multiple sclerosis, enrolled in a pregnancy study. Both conserved end residues are part of each CDR3. Each record gives: clone size, J gene, V gene, D gene, CDR3 DNA, CDR3 protein. A D gene is named only where the DNA matches it firmly. Clone size is shown for a subset of rows, as once, few, many or a class of expanded clone.

NA,TRBJ2-6,TRBV19,NA,TGTGCCAGTAGAGGAGGGTACTCTGGGGCCAACGTCCTGACTTTC,CASRGGYSGANVLTF
NA,TRBJ2-7,TRBV7-8,NA,TGTGCCAGCAGCTTAGCGAGCGGGCCTACCTACGAGCAGTACTTC,CASSLASGPTYEQYF
NA,TRBJ2-7,TRBV5-1,TRBD2,TGCGCCAGCAGTACGGGCGGGAGACCCTACGAGCAGTACTTC,CASSTGGRPYEQYF
NA,TRBJ2-1,TRBV6-6,NA,TGTGCCAGCAGTGTCGAGATGAGCTCCTACAATGAGCAGTTCTTC,CASSVEMSSYNEQFF
few,TRBJ1-1,TRBV7-9,NA,TGTGCCAGCAGCCCACTCCGACACTCGAACACTGAAGCTTTCTTT,CASSPLRHSNTEAFF
NA,TRBJ1-1,TRBV4-3,NA,TGCGCCAGCAGCCAGGGGGGAAGGAACACTGAAGCTTTCTTT,CASSQGGRNTEAFF
NA,TRBJ2-4,TRBV5-1,NA,TGCGCCAGCAGCTTGGATCAGGGGAGTGAGAAAAACATTCAGTACTTC,CASSLDQGSEKNIQYF
NA,TRBJ1-2,TRBV7-9,NA,TGTGCCAGCAGACGAGGGACATCAGGGGGCTACACCTTC,CASRRGTSGGYTF
NA,TRBJ2-5,TRBV6-5,TRBD2,TGTGCCAGCAGTAGACTAGCGGAAGAGACCCAGTACTTC,CASSRLAEETQYF
NA,TRBJ2-7,TRBV29-1,TRBD2,TGCAGCGTTGTGGCGGGAGGGCCTTTCTACGAGCAGTACTTC,CSVVAGGPFYEQYF
NA,TRBJ2-2,TRBV7-9,NA,TGTGCCAGCAGCAAATTATCTGGGGAGCTGTTTTTT,CASSKLSGELFF
NA,TRBJ2-7,TRBV13,TRBD2,TGTGCCAGCAGCTTAAGCCACGGGACTAGCGGGAGTCGGGAGCAGTACTTC,CASSLSHGTSGSREQYF
NA,TRBJ2-7,TRBV5-1,TRBD1,TGCGCCAGCAGCTTAGGGACAGGGAGCTCCTACGAGCAGTACTTC,CASSLGTGSSYEQYF
once,TRBJ1-1,TRBV10-3,TRBD1,TGTGCCATCAGTGAGTCGATTACAGGGGGCACTGAAGCTTTCTTT,CAISESITGGTEAFF
few,TRBJ1-3,TRBV19,TRBD1,TGTGCCAGTAGTATTTCAGGGGGATCTGGAAACACCATATATTTT,CASSISGGSGNTIYF
once,TRBJ1-2,TRBV28,NA,TGTGCCAGCAGCCAGGCGGGGACCGACTATGGCTACACCTTC,CASSQAGTDYGYTF
NA,TRBJ2-5,TRBV5-1,NA,TGCGCCAGCAGCCTAAACTTCCAAGAGACCCAGTACTTC,CASSLNFQETQYF
NA,TRBJ2-1,TRBV7-2,TRBD1,TGTGCCAGCAGCTTGCGCACAGGGGGCGACCCCTATGAGCAGTTCTTC,CASSLRTGGDPYEQFF
once,TRBJ2-1,TRBV29-1,NA,TGCAGCGTTGAAGGGGAGAGCTCCTACAATGAGCAGTTCTTC,CSVEGESSYNEQFF
NA,TRBJ1-1,TRBV6-5,NA,TGTGCCAGCAGTTACTTGGGGTGGGGCGAAGCTTTCTTT,CASSYLGWGEAFF
NA,TRBJ1-2,TRBV27,TRBD1,TGTGCCAGCAGGCACAGGGGGGGCTACACCTTC,CASRHRGGYTF
NA,TRBJ1-1,TRBV7-9,TRBD1,TGTGCCAGTGAGCCCGGACAGGGCATGAACACTGAAGCTTTCTTT,CASEPGQGMNTEAFF
NA,TRBJ2-1,TRBV6-5,NA,TGTGCCAGCAGTTCCTGGGGACAAGGATACAATGAGCAGTTCTTC,CASSSWGQGYNEQFF
NA,TRBJ1-1,TRBV27,NA,TGTGCCAGCAGCCCGCTGGGGGGGCTAGGGAACACTGAAGCTTTCTTT,CASSPLGGLGNTEAFF
NA,TRBJ2-2,TRBV28,NA,TGTGCCAGCAGAAAGTACCCGGAGGCCGGGGAGCTGTTTTTT,CASRKYPEAGELFF
once,TRBJ1-5,TRBV5-1,TRBD1,TGCGCCAGCAGCTTAACAGGGGATGGCAATCAGCCCCAGCATTTT,CASSLTGDGNQPQHF
NA,TRBJ2-2,TRBV9,TRBD1,TGTGCCAGCAGCGTAGGAGGACAGGGAACCGGGGAGCTGTTTTTT,CASSVGGQGTGELFF
few,TRBJ2-1,TRBV29-1,TRBD1,TGCAGCGTTAGAGACAGGGGATGGAGCAATGAGCAGTTCTTC,CSVRDRGWSNEQFF
NA,TRBJ2-3,TRBV5-5,NA,TGTGCCAGCAGCTTGGACAACAGGGACACAGATACGCAGTATTTT,CASSLDNRDTDTQYF
NA,TRBJ2-7,TRBV7-9,NA,TGTGCCAGCAGCCACCCGGGGTTATCCTACGAGCAGTACTTC,CASSHPGLSYEQYF
once,TRBJ1-5,TRBV19,NA,TGTGCCAGTAGTATCGGCGGGCAGACCAGTTATAGCAATCAGCCCCAGCATTTT,CASSIGGQTSYSNQPQHF
NA,TRBJ2-7,TRBV27,NA,TGTGCCAGCAGTTTATCTGGTAGAAGCTCCTACGAGCAGTACTTC,CASSLSGRSSYEQYF
NA,TRBJ2-3,TRBV7-2,TRBD2,TGTGCCAGCAGCTCCCCTCTAGCGGGAGGGGACACAGATACGCAGTATTTT,CASSSPLAGGDTDTQYF
NA,TRBJ2-7,TRBV19,TRBD1,TGTGCCAGTCATTCAAGACAGGGAAATCCCTACGAGCAGTACTTC,CASHSRQGNPYEQYF
NA,TRBJ2-1,TRBV7-2,NA,TGTGCCAGCAGCTTAGTGGCAGACTCCTACAATGAGCAGTTCTTC,CASSLVADSYNEQFF
NA,TRBJ2-1,TRBV4-1,TRBD1,TGCGCCAGCAGGCGGACAGGGGCCAATGAGCAGTTCTTC,CASRRTGANEQFF
NA,TRBJ2-7,TRBV5-1,TRBD1,TGCGCCAGCAGCTGGACAGGGGTTTCCTACGAGCAGTACTTC,CASSWTGVSYEQYF
NA,TRBJ2-2,TRBV2,TRBD1,TGTGCCAGCAGGGGATTCGACAGGGAAAACACCGGGGAGCTGTTTTTT,CASRGFDRENTGELFF
NA,TRBJ2-1,TRBV2,NA,TGTGCCAGCAGTGAACGGTGGCTAGGCAATGAGCAGTTCTTC,CASSERWLGNEQFF
NA,TRBJ2-1,TRBV4-2,TRBD2,TGTGCCAGCAGCCAAAAAATAGCGGGAGGGCACAATGAGCAGTTCTTC,CASSQKIAGGHNEQFF
medium-sized,TRBJ2-1,TRBV28,TRBD1,TGTGCCAGCAGTGCCGTCGGACAGGGTGGCAATGAGCAGTTCTTC,CASSAVGQGGNEQFF
NA,TRBJ2-5,TRBV6-5,NA,TGTGCCAGCAGTTATCAGGGGGGCGGGGAGACCCAGTACTTC,CASSYQGGGETQYF
once,TRBJ2-1,TRBV28,TRBD2,TGTGCCAGCAGTTTGACTAGCGGGAGAATCAATGAGCAGTTCTTC,CASSLTSGRINEQFF
NA,TRBJ1-4,TRBV5-1,TRBD1,TGCGCCAGCAGCTCCACCTGGGGGACAGGGGGCCCAACTAATGAAAAACTGTTTTTT,CASSSTWGTGGPTNEKLFF